The 28 T cell receptor beta chains listed next were all sequenced from one sample in a study of T cells in tuberculosis. Clones were read by immunoSEQ multiplex PCR, and TCRdb kept only the in-frame ones, dropping some. The data hold about 43,000 clones, with roughly 96% observed a single time. Sample: PBMCs. The receptors shown here come from a donor aged 10 to 29 with latent tuberculosis or without tuberculosis infection.

V usage is TRBV28 and J usage is TRBJ1-1; D may be TRBD1 (6 bases). The CDR3 length is 15 residues. Trimming removed 3 bases at V and 0 bases at J, with 11 bases between. From germline, CDR1 is MDHEN and CDR2 SYDVKM. The CDR3 DNA follows: TGTGCCAGCAGTTTCAGGGGATGGGTGAACACTGAAGCTTTCTTT. It codes for CASSFRGWVNTEAFF.

The J gene is TRBJ2-7, the V gene TRBV5-1; 8 nucleotides match TRBD1. The CDR3 runs to 14 residues. Germline V gives CDR1 SGHRS, CDR2 YFSETQ. The trim removed 3 bases at V and 2 bases at J, leaving 4 bases unmatched. The CDR3, as DNA: TGCGCCAGCAGCTCAGGACAGGGCACCTACGAGCAGTACTTC. Its protein product is CASSSGQGTYEQYF.

The chain combines TRBV6-1 with TRBJ1-4, with 9 bases aligning to TRBD1. This CDR3 comprises 14 residues. The junction had 4 bases not matched to a gene; V was cut back by 6 bases and J by 5 bases. From germline, CDR1 is MNHNS and CDR2 SASEGT. As DNA, the CDR3 is TGTGCCAGCAGCACCGGGACAGGGAATGAAAAACTGTTTTTT. It specifies CASSTGTGNEKLFF.

The J gene is TRBJ1-2, the V gene TRBV7-9; TRBD1 agrees at 9 bases. J lost 6 bases, V lost 5 bases, and 22 bases had no gene match. CDR3 length: 19 amino acids. CDR1 and CDR2 (germline): SEHNR, FQNEAQ (reference sequence). Here the CDR3 DNA reads TGTGCCAGCAGCCAAAGACAGAACATCCAACAGGGGGCAATGGATGGCTACACCTTC. Protein product: CASSQRQNIQQGAMDGYTF. Full variable domain (remainder filled in from reference TRBV7-9 and TRBJ1-2): DTGVSQNPRHKITKRGQNVTFRCDPISEHNRLYWYRQTLGQGPEFLTYFQNEAQLEKSRLLSDRFSAERPKGSFSTLEIQRTEQGDSAMYLCASSQRQNIQQGAMDGYTFGSGTRLTVV.

This chain links TRBV30 with TRBJ2-7, with 8 bases fitting TRBD2. In germline, CDR1 is GTSNPN, CDR2 SVGIG (reference sequence). The CDR3 runs to 13 residues. The junction had 7 bases not matched to a gene; V was cut back by 7 bases and J by 2 bases. CDR3 DNA: TGTGCCTCGGCGGGGGGACCCCCCTACGAGCAGTACTTC. Translation: CASAGGPPYEQYF.

The J gene is TRBJ2-1, the V gene TRBV18; 7 nucleotides agree with TRBD1. The CDR3 totals 15 residues. V gave up 2 bases and J gave up 4 bases; unmatched junction bases: 5. Germline V gene sequence: CDR1 KGHSH, CDR2 LQKENI. As DNA, the CDR3 is TGTGCCAGCTCACCAAACAGGGGAGCGTACAATGAGCAGTTCTTC. Translating gives CASSPNRGAYNEQFF.

The chain carries TRBV10-1 and TRBJ1-6, with 7 nucleotides matching TRBD1. The CDR3 is made up of 15 amino acids. Germline V gene data show CDR1 as WNHNN and CDR2 as SYGVQD (reference sequence). The J segment lost 8 bases and the V segment lost 4 bases, leaving 8 bases of the junction unmatched. CDR3 protein: CASSGGEGGDSPLHF. CDR3 in DNA: TGCGCCAGCAGTGGTGGGGAAGGGGGCGATTCACCCCTCCACTTT.

The chain uses TRBV6-5 and TRBJ2-2; weak D call: TRBD2 (6 bases). The ends were cut back, 2 bases at V and 6 bases at J, with 13 bases in the middle. The CDR3 consists of 15 residues. In germline, CDR1 is MNHEY, CDR2 SVGAGI. This chain's CDR3 is CASSYTGTLSGELFF. For the CDR3, the DNA is TGTGCCAGCAGTTACACCGGGACTCTCTCCGGGGAGCTGTTTTTT.

The table lists this clone with a few counts. V usage is TRBV9 and J usage is TRBJ1-6; D is perhaps TRBD1 (6 bases). V was trimmed by 4 bases and J by 9 bases, leaving 14 bases between them. Germline V gene lookup returns CDR1 SGDLS and CDR2 YYNGEE. The CDR3 consists of 14 residues. Here the CDR3 DNA reads TGTGCCAGCAGCCATGGACAGACCCTTTCACCCCTCCACTTT. This translates into CASSHGQTLSPLHF.

J is TRBJ2-1 and V is TRBV5-1; 14 bases are a match to TRBD2. The CDR3 has 15 residues. Germline V gene data show CDR1 as SGHRS and CDR2 as YFSETQ. The V gene end was trimmed by 5 bases and the J gene end by 8 bases; junction bases not matched to a gene: 6. CDR3 residues: CASREGTSGGHEQFF. CDR3 in DNA: TGCGCCAGCAGGGAAGGGACTAGCGGGGGCCATGAGCAGTTCTTC.

The rearrangement links TRBV19 to TRBJ1-1, with D unclear. CDR1 and CDR2 (germline): LNHDA, SQIVND (reference sequence). The CDR3 has 13 amino acids. V shed 9 bases and J shed 5 bases, with 16 bases lying between them. For the CDR3, the DNA is TGTGCCAGCAGGACCGGGGTAAGGACTGAAGCTTTCTTT. Protein product: CASRTGVRTEAFF.

This CDR3 reads CASSLEPMIREQYF. The DNA for the CDR3 is TGTGCCAGCAGCTTAGAGCCTATGATTCGCGAGCAGTACTTC. The chain links TRBV11-2 to TRBJ2-7, with D unresolved. Looked up from germline, CDR1 is SGHAT and CDR2 is FQNNGV. The V end lost 0 bases, the J end lost 6 bases, and 12 bases lay between the germline ends. The CDR3 extends over 14 amino acids.

The J gene is TRBJ1-2, the V gene TRBV29-1; D is ambiguous. The CDR3 totals 11 residues. Germline assignment: CDR1 SQVTM and CDR2 ANQGSEA. V lost 6 bases, J lost 0 bases, and 5 bases lay in between. CDR3 nucleotide sequence: TGCAGCGTAACTACTAACTATGGCTACACCTTC. It specifies CSVTTNYGYTF.

The V and J genes are TRBV4-3 and TRBJ2-3, with TRBD1 identical over 8 bases. The CDR3 totals 17 residues. V shed 4 bases and J 2 bases; nucleotides not matched to a gene: 11. Germline V gene data show CDR1 as LGHNA and CDR2 as YSLEER. CDR3 residues: CASSPYRTGRHTDTQYF. The CDR3 coding sequence is TGCGCCAGCAGCCCATACAGGACAGGGAGACACACAGATACGCAGTATTTT.

The chain employs TRBV6-5 and TRBJ2-6; maybe TRBD2 (5 bases). Trimming pared 0 bases from V and 2 bases from J, leaving 8 bases between. The CDR3 totals 16 residues. Germline CDR1 MNHEY, CDR2 SVGAGI. The CDR3 DNA reads TGTGCCAGCAGTTACTCGAGGACTCCTGGGGCCAACGTCCTGACTTTC. Translation gives CASSYSRTPGANVLTF.

The V call is TRBV11-2, the J call TRBJ1-1; 7 nucleotides align to TRBD1. The trim removed 0 bases at V and 6 bases at J, leaving 16 bases unmatched. CDR1 SGHAT and CDR2 FQNNGV come from the germline V gene. The CDR3 contains 18 residues. The CDR3 loop is CASSLDPSLLTGEPEAFF. The CDR3 coding sequence is TGTGCCAGCAGCTTAGATCCCTCCCTGCTTACAGGGGAGCCTGAAGCTTTCTTT.

This rearrangement joins TRBV28 to TRBJ1-1; TRBD1 aligns across 7 bases. CDR3 length: 13 residues. CDR1 and CDR2 (germline): MDHEN, SYDVKM. With V trimmed by 6 bases and J by 1 base, 2 bases remained unmatched. CDR3 DNA sequence: TGTGCCAGCAGCCGGGACAGGAACACTGAAGCTTTCTTT. Residues: CASSRDRNTEAFF. Together with reference TRBV28 and TRBJ1-1, the CDR3 gives the full variable domain: DVKVTQSSRYLVKRTGEKVFLECVQDMDHENMFWYRQDPGLGLRLIYFSYDVKMKEKGDIPEGYSVSREKKERFSLILESASTNQTSMYLCASSRDRNTEAFFGQGTRLTVV.

The chain joins TRBV30 to TRBJ2-5, with a possible D match to TRBD2 (6 bases). CDR1 and CDR2 (germline): GTSNPN, SVGIG (reference sequence). This CDR3 contains 15 residues. Trimming cost V 4 bases and J 2 bases, with 17 bases left between them. The CDR3 spells CAWKGWRVRQETQYF. CDR3 nucleotide sequence: TGTGCCTGGAAAGGGTGGAGGGTTAGGCAAGAGACCCAGTACTTC.

This clone was observed a single time. The V gene is TRBV5-4, the J gene TRBJ1-1; TRBD1 matches at 11 bases. CDR3 size: 17 residues. Germline V gene data show CDR1 as SGHNT and CDR2 as YYREEE (reference sequence). J gave up 1 base and V 0 bases, and 5 bases lay outside the gene matches. The CDR3 reads CASSLGEGQGENTEAFF. CDR3 DNA: TGTGCCAGCAGCTTGGGGGAGGGACAGGGGGAGAACACTGAAGCTTTCTTT.

This rearrangement joins TRBV5-4 to TRBJ2-7, with D possibly matching TRBD1 (5 bases). Per the germline V gene, CDR1 is SGHNT and CDR2 is YYREEE (reference sequence). V lost 0 bases, J lost 4 bases, and 14 bases lay in between. This CDR3 is built from 15 residues. This CDR3 reads CASSLEAGFSYEQYF. The CDR3 bases are TGTGCCAGCAGCTTGGAGGCAGGGTTCTCATACGAGCAGTACTTC.

The gene calls are TRBV5-1 and TRBJ2-3; D is uncertain. The CDR3 has 12 amino acids. Per the germline V gene, CDR1 is SGHRS and CDR2 is YFSETQ. V was shortened by 5 bases and J by 5 bases, with 9 bases between the two germline ends. CDR3 sequence: CASRDPGDTQYF. DNA of the CDR3: TGCGCCAGCAGAGACCCGGGAGATACGCAGTATTTT. The full variable domain, rest sourced from reference TRBV5-1 and TRBJ2-3, is KAGVTQTPRYLIKTRGQQVTLSCSPISGHRSVSWYQQTPGQGLQFLFEYFSETQRNKGNFPGRFSGRQFSNSRSEMNVSTLELGDSALYLCASRDPGDTQYFGPGTRLTVL.

The sample holds one count of this clone. The gene calls are TRBV5-1 and TRBJ2-3; 9 positions agree with TRBD1. The J segment lost 2 bases and the V segment lost 4 bases, leaving 5 bases of the junction unmatched. CDR3 size: 15 residues. CDR1 is SGHRS, CDR2 YFSETQ, per germline. In nucleotides, the CDR3 is TGCGCCAGCAGCGGGGGACAGGGATTCACAGATACGCAGTATTTT. This gives the protein CASSGGQGFTDTQYF.

This chain uses TRBV7-8 with TRBJ1-2; D gene uncertain. The CDR3 totals 13 residues. Deletions cut 1 base from V and 3 bases from J, with 6 bases between. Germline V gene data show CDR1 as SGHVS and CDR2 as FQNEAQ. For the CDR3, the DNA is TGTGCCAGCAGCTTAGGTGCGGACTATGGCTACACCTTC. It specifies CASSLGADYGYTF.

V usage is TRBV11-2 and J usage is TRBJ1-1, with D hard to call. This CDR3 comprises 14 residues. Trimming removed 4 bases at V and 4 bases at J, with 13 bases between. The germline gives CDR1 SGHAT, CDR2 FQNNGV. The CDR3 protein is CASSSVPSRTEAFF. The DNA for the CDR3 is TGTGCCAGCAGCTCAGTGCCTAGCCGCACTGAAGCTTTCTTT.

The chain carries TRBV25-1 and TRBJ2-7; 8 bases are a match to TRBD1. CDR3 size: 16 residues. V trimming: 4 bases; J trimming: 5 bases; junction bases outside the gene matches: 13. The germline V gene encodes CDR1 MGHDK and CDR2 SYGVNS. CDR3 residues: CASSGRTGIGIHEQYF. CDR3 DNA: TGTGCCAGCAGTGGGAGGACAGGGATTGGCATCCACGAGCAGTACTTC.

The rearrangement joins TRBV5-4 to TRBJ2-7, with D possibly TRBD2 on 6 matching bases. Looked up from germline, CDR1 is SGHNT and CDR2 is YYREEE (reference sequence). Trimming left V 7 bases short and J 1 base short, with 12 bases between. The CDR3 covers 13 residues. The CDR3 DNA sequence: TGTGCCAGCCACCTGGGGGGATCCTACGAGCAGTACTTC. Translated: CASHLGGSYEQYF.

The gene calls are TRBV10-3 and TRBJ1-1; TRBD1 might be the D (5 bases). V lost 11 bases and J lost 3, with 16 bases in between. Germline CDR1 ENHRY, CDR2 SYGVKD. This CDR3 contains 13 residues. The CDR3 DNA reads as TGTGCCGCTCAGGGTGCTTGGGACACTGAAGCTTTCTTT. Translation gives CAAQGAWDTEAFF.

This clone has only one observation. The V and J genes are TRBV2 and TRBJ2-2; D might be TRBD1 (6 bases). The V end was cut by 8 bases, the J end by 6 bases, with 16 bases between. Germline values: CDR1 SNHLY, CDR2 FYNNEI. The CDR3 has 14 residues. The CDR3 loop reads CASGLTQGSGELFF. CDR3 DNA sequence: TGTGCCAGCGGATTAACACAGGGTTCCGGGGAGCTGTTTTTT.